This T cell receptor beta chain was retrieved from a study of vaccination effects on CD4 cells after COVID-19. Study observations and caveats: Only 1 of 255 vaccine-induced clones from healthy vaccinees cross-reacted with common cold coronaviruses.

Peptide-pool stimulation followed by sequencing identified expanded antigen-specific CD4+ clonotypes in the ViraFEST assay. The authors isolated CD4+ T cells after around nine days of culture. Each participant was administered two doses of either the BNT162b2 or the mRNA-1273 vaccine. All vaccine recipients tested negative for nucleocapsid antibodies and had never contracted SARS-CoV-2 infection. Every well housed around 2.1 million PBMC, which grew in culture alongside 8.5 to 10 IU/ml IL-2 and roughly 10 ug/ml peptides. Half the medium was replaced with IL-2 medium on days 3 and 7. Germline loops: CDR1 LGHDT, CDR2 YNNKEL (reference sequence). CDR3 length equals 14 residues. V was clipped by 3 bases and J by 8 bases; unmatched bases: 0. Sequenced by immunoSEQ multiplex PCR; TCRdb stores in-frame clones only, minus some. The sample gives some 15,000 clones, around 70% of which show up once; 9% to 9.5% is in the top ten.

A word on this clone: Its matching antigen is unknown.

V usage is TRBV3-1 (or the pseudogene TRBV3-2) and J usage is TRBJ2-1, with 14 nucleotides matching TRBD2. Sample: CD4+ T cells from PBMCs cultured with SARS-CoV-2 spike peptides, taken after COVID-19 vaccination. The sequence came from a human donor who received a COVID-19 vaccine. Written as DNA, the CDR3 is TGTGCCAGCAGCCAGACTAGCGGGAGGGATGAGCAGTTCTTC. It yields the protein CASSQTSGRDEQFF.